Following are 2 T cell receptor beta chains from one sample sequenced in a study of shared clonotypes between healthy human individuals. Generated by immunoSEQ multiplex PCR, the TCRdb table keeps only in-frame clones and is missing some. The sample includes 2,500,000 or so clones, 93% of them seen just once. Sequenced: naive CD4+ T cells from PBMCs. Stated subset: CD45RA+ positively selected. The receptors were sampled from a man aged 18 to 35 in good health. Some clones in this sample may be carry-over from other donors' samples.

CDR3 DNA: TGCGCCAGCAGCTCGGCCGGGACAGGCCTCCCCGGGGAGCTGTTTTTT. Translation gives CASSSAGTGLPGELFF. The chain employs TRBV5-1 and TRBJ2-2, with 8 bases fitting TRBD1. V gave up 3 bases and J gave up 6 bases; unmatched junction bases: 10. The CDR3 is 16 residues long. Germline V gene lookup returns CDR1 SGHRS and CDR2 YFSETQ.

Note on this clone: In the same sample, other DNA sequences code for this CDR3. The chain has TRBV5-1 and TRBJ2-3; maybe TRBD1 (6 bases). Per germline, CDR1 SGHRS and CDR2 YFSETQ. V lost 4 bases and J lost 0, with 9 bases in between. The CDR3 has 14 residues. DNA for the CDR3: TGCGCCAGCAGCGCACAGGGTAGCACAGATACGCAGTATTTT. This translates into CASSAQGSTDTQYF.